The 7 T cell receptor beta chains below all came from one sample that was sequenced in a study of blood T cells in healthy people across ages. With a J-beta primer mix and a sample-barcoded 5' primer, a second PCR ran 7 to 11 cycles. TCRdb analysed the 5' RACE reads with MiXCR anew, one entry per CDR3 protein. The data show 850,000 to 1,300,000 distinct CDR3 sequences, less than 50% seen once. What was sequenced was blood. All receptors derive from an older woman in good health.

This rearrangement joins TRBV27 to TRBJ2-7; TRBD2 matches at 9 bases. The CDR3 runs to 15 residues. After removal of 5 bases from V and 2 bases from J, the junction contained 7 bases not matched to a gene. Germline V gives CDR1 MNHEY, CDR2 SMNVEV (reference sequence). CDR3 sequence reads: CASSDPGLAAYEQYF. Written as DNA, the CDR3 is TGTGCCAGCAGTGATCCGGGACTAGCCGCCTACGAGCAGTACTTC.

The rearrangement joins TRBV12-3 or TRBV12-4 to TRBJ2-1, with TRBD1 matching over 7 bases. V was pared by 2 bases and J by 3 bases, with 7 bases of the junction left unmatched. This CDR3 contains 16 residues. CDR3 sequence reads: CASSLIWDRDYNEQFF. The CDR3 DNA reads TGTGCCAGCAGTTTAATTTGGGACAGAGACTACAATGAGCAGTTCTTC.

This clonotype was observed once. CDR3 residues: CSVETRVGTDTQYF. Written as DNA, the CDR3 is TGCAGCGTTGAGACTCGCGTGGGAACAGATACGCAGTATTTT. The genes are TRBV29-1 and TRBJ2-3, with D hard to call. Germline CDR1 SQVTM, CDR2 ANQGSEA. The CDR3 is 14 amino acids. Trimming shortened V by 3 bases and J by 3 bases, and 13 bases separated the two germline ends.

The genes are TRBV6-6 and TRBJ2-5, with D unclear. The CDR3 is 14 residues long. V shed 2 bases and J shed 4 bases, with 11 bases lying between them. Germline loops: CDR1 MNHNY, CDR2 SVGAGI (reference sequence). The CDR3 spells CASSYTGFRETQYF. The CDR3 DNA reads TGTGCCAGCAGTTACACCGGGTTCAGAGAGACCCAGTACTTC.

V is TRBV20-1 and J is TRBJ2-5; no firm D call. V shed 5 bases and J shed 3 bases, with 16 bases lying between them. The CDR3 length is 14 residues. Germline assignment: CDR1 DFQATT and CDR2 SNEGSKA (reference sequence). The CDR3 loop reads CSAHPPAGKETQYF. In DNA, the CDR3 is TGCAGTGCTCACCCCCCGGCTGGAAAAGAGACCCAGTACTTC.

The chain recombines TRBV6-2 or TRBV6-3 with TRBJ2-7; D is undetermined. The CDR3 covers 13 residues. The V gene's germline CDR1 is MNHEY and CDR2 SVGEGT. Trimming took 5 bases from V and 1 from J, leaving 9 bases between them. Written as DNA, the CDR3 is TGTGCCAGCAGTCTACCCTATTCCTACGAGCAGTACTTC. Translated, it gives CASSLPYSYEQYF.

Only a few counts were recorded for this clonotype. The chain's CDR3 is CASSGPRGVETQYF. The DNA for the CDR3 is TGTGCCAGCAGCGGTCCCCGGGGAGTTGAGACCCAGTACTTC. This chain joins TRBV2 and TRBJ2-5; D is perhaps TRBD2 (5 bases). The CDR3 totals 14 residues. CDR1 is SNHLY and CDR2 is FYNNEI in the germline V gene. The ends were cut back, 6 bases at V and 5 bases at J, with 16 bases in the middle.